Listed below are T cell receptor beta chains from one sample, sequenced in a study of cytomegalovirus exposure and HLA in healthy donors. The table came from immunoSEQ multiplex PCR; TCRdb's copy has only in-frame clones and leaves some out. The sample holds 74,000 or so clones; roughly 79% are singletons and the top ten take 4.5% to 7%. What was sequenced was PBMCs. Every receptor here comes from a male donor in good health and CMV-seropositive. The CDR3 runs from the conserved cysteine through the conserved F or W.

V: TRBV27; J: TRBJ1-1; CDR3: CASSLGGTGLEAFF
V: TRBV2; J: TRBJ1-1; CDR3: CASRRGTEAFF
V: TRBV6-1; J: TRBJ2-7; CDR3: CASSTRLAGGEQYF
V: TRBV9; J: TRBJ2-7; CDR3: CASSVDTGPYEQYF
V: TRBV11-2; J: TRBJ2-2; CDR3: CASSFGDSGELFF
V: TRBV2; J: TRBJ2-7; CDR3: CASEAWIEDSYEQYF
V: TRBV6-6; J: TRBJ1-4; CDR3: CASSYSRGGTNEKLFF
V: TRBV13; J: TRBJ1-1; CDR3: CASGQGTEAFF
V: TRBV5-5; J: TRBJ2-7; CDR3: CASSLEGYSSYEQYF
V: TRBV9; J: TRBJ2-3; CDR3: CASSVASDRSHTDTQYF
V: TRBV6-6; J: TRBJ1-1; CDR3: CASQAGQARAAFF
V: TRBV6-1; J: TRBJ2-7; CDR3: CASTEGGRSTKQYF
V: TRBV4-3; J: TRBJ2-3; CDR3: CASSHELAASTDTQYF
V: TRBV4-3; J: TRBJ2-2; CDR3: CASSPHVGGSYTGELFF
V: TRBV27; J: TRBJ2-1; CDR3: CASSPTGTVYNEQFF
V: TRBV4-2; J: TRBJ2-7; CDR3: CASSQESSGGACEQYF
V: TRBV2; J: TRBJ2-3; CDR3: CASSEESTGRDTQYF
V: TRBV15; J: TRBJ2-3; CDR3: CATRDTGTDTQYF
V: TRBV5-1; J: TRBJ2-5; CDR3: CASSLATSGEGETQYF
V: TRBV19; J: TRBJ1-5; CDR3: CASGQGDQPQHF
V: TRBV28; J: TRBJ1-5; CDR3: CASRPGGPQHF
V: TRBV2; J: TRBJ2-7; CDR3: CASSLGLYYEQYF
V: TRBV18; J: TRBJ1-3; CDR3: CASSPPAGGGSGNTIYF
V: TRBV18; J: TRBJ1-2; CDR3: CASSPPGQGFGYTF
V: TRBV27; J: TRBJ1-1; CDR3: CASSPKGENTEAFF
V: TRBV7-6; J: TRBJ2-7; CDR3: CASSLQGPGSEQYF
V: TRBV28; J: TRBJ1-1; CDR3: CASSPPMNTEAFF
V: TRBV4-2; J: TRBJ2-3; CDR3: CASSQDSGTDTQYF
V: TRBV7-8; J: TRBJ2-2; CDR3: CASSLAGGLAVTGELFF
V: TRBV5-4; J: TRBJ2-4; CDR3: CASSSQGAKNIQYF
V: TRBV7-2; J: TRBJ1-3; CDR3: CASSLRTGAGNTIYF
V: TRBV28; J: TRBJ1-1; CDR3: CASSLSGVGTEAFF
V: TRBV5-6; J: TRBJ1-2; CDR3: CASSSIRDRASSADGYTF
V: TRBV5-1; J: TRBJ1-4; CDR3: CASSPGTAVNEKLFF